The 5 T cell receptor beta chains in this list originate from one sample, sequenced in a study of T cells in Graves' hyperthyroidism and ophthalmopathy. From RNA transcripts, TCR beta CDR3 regions were amplified. First-round RT-PCR of the TCR CDR3 relied on the HTBI primer set. TCRdb recomputed calls from the multiplex PCR reads with MiXCR, one row per CDR3 protein. The data show fewer than 600,000 distinct CDR3 sequences, with approximately 15% seen just once and around 17% held by the top ten. Specimen: blood. These receptors all come from a woman in her late teens or twenties with Graves' hyperthyroidism.

This clonotype occurred many times. This chain joins TRBV11-2 and TRBJ1-4; D might be TRBD1 (5 bases). CDR3 length: 15 amino acids. The V end lost 5 bases, the J end lost 5 bases, and 15 bases lay between the germline ends. Germline loops: CDR1 SGHAT, CDR2 FQNNGV. The CDR3 reads CASSVQGGPNEKLFF. The CDR3 DNA reads as TGTGCCAGCAGCGTCCAGGGAGGGCCGAATGAAAAACTGTTTTTT.

Many counts were recorded for this clonotype. V and J are TRBV29-1 and TRBJ2-1; D is possibly TRBD1 or TRBD2 (5 bases each). The CDR3 is made up of 10 amino acids. The germline V gene has CDR1 SQVTM and CDR2 ANQGSEA. Trimming removed 4 bases from V and 9 bases from J, with 7 bases in between. CDR3 in amino acids: CSVVGVEQFF. For the CDR3, the DNA is TGCAGCGTTGTGGGGGTTGAGCAGTTCTTC.

This clonotype was found a few times. V gene TRBV30 combines with J gene TRBJ2-2, with TRBD2 as a possible D gene (5 bases). With 4 bases removed from V and 8 bases from J, the gap between germline ends came to 8 bases. The CDR3 totals 11 residues. Per the germline V gene, CDR1 is GTSNPN and CDR2 is SVGIG (reference sequence). The CDR3 DNA reads TGTGCCTGGAACGGGGTAGGGGAGCTGTTTTTT. This translates into CAWNGVGELFF.

The chain is built from TRBV4-1 and TRBJ2-7; 10 nucleotides align to TRBD2. This CDR3 is 16 amino acids long. V was clipped by 5 bases and J by 7 bases; unmatched bases: 14. Germline V gene data show CDR1 as MGHRA and CDR2 as YSYEKL. The CDR3 DNA sequence: TGCGCCAGCAGCTCAGTCCTAGCGGGAGCGGGTGGGGAGCAGTACTTC. Its translation is CASSSVLAGAGGEQYF.

The chain couples TRBV7-6 to TRBJ1-5, with D possibly matching TRBD1 (5 bases). Germline V gives CDR1 SGHVS, CDR2 FNYEAQ. V gave up 3 bases and J gave up 6 bases, with 12 bases separating them. The CDR3 is 14 residues long. CDR3 in DNA: TGTGCCAGCAGCTTGGGGGTTGATGGTCAGCCCCAGCATTTT. Translation: CASSLGVDGQPQHF.